This record covers a single T cell receptor beta chain. RNA in amounts of about 0.5 to 1 ug was reverse transcribed with random hexamers. Amplification of TCR beta CDR3 was carried out by immunoSEQ multiplex PCR, which covered 54 Vbeta and 13 Jbeta segments. TCRdb reprocessed the immunoSEQ multiplex PCR reads with MiXCR, giving one entry per CDR3 protein. The profile shows more than 150,000 distinct CDR3 sequences, around 94% of them singletons. This specimen comes from a study of CD8 T cells in Susac syndrome. CDR3 length equals 14 residues. Trimming stripped 7 bases from V and 7 bases from J, with 17 bases between. The germline gives CDR1 LNHDA, CDR2 SQIVND (reference sequence). From blood CD8+ and CD4+ T cells, TCR beta sequences were generated. TEMRA cells were enriched by FACS, while CD8+ and CD4+ T cells were obtained through a negative isolation that was performed magnetically.

The receptor was derived from a human donor in good health. Sequencing was done on a sample of CD4+ T cells from PBMCs. This chain uses TRBV19 with TRBJ1-5, with D perhaps matching TRBD1 (5 bases). Written as DNA, the CDR3 is TGTGCCAGTACCTCGGCGGGTGGGACCCAGCCCCAGCATTTT. Translated, it gives CASTSAGGTQPQHF.